Presented here are 8 T cell receptor beta chains from one specimen sequenced in a study of identical twins. TCRdb used MiXCR to reprocess the 5' RACE reads, holding one entry per CDR3 protein. The repertoire holds some 600,000 distinct CDR3 sequences, with under 8.5% as singletons. The same sample was also used in a study of yellow fever vaccine responses in identical twins.

The sequenced sample was PBMCs. The receptors here all came from a young woman in good health.

This clonotype was counted only a few times. The rearrangement links TRBV6-1 to TRBJ1-6; no clear D gene. The CDR3 totals 10 residues. Germline V CDR1 and CDR2: MNHNS, SASEGT. The ends were cut back, 11 bases at V and 14 bases at J, with 13 bases in the middle. CDR3 sequence reads: CAVKVEALHF. The DNA for the CDR3 is TGTGCCGTCAAGGTTGAGGCCCTCCACTTT.

V and J are TRBV4-1 and TRBJ2-1; TRBD2 aligns across 7 bases. V shed 2 bases and J 0 bases; nucleotides not matched to a gene: 4. Germline CDR1 reads MGHRA; CDR2 reads YSYEKL. This CDR3 is built from 16 residues. The CDR3 DNA is TGCGCCAGCAGCCAATCGTCTAGCGGCTCCTACAATGAGCAGTTCTTC. Translation gives CASSQSSSGSYNEQFF.

This chain uses TRBV2 with TRBJ2-5, with 7 bases that match TRBD1. The V gene's germline CDR1 is SNHLY and CDR2 FYNNEI. CDR3 length equals 14 residues. The V and J ends lost 5 bases and 3 bases, in that order; junction bases with no gene match: 6. CDR3: CASSPLDRKETQYF. In nucleotides, the CDR3 is TGTGCCAGCAGTCCTTTGGACAGGAAAGAGACCCAGTACTTC. Complete variable domain (other parts from reference TRBV2 and TRBJ2-5): EPEVTQTPSHQVTQMGQEVILRCVPISNHLYFYWYRQILGQKVEFLVSFYNNEISEKSEIFDDQFSVERPDGSNFTLKIRSTKLEDSAMYFCASSPLDRKETQYFGPGTRLLVL.

This clonotype was found many times. This chain links TRBV10-2 with TRBJ2-3; 9 positions match TRBD2. The junction had 11 bases not matched to a gene; V was cut back by 10 bases and J by 6 bases. This CDR3 comprises 14 residues. CDR1 WSHSY and CDR2 SAAADI come from the germline V gene. CDR3 nucleotide sequence: TGCGCCACCCTAGCGGGGCTGACGGGGGATACGCAGTATTTT. It is translated as CATLAGLTGDTQYF.

This clonotype came up a few times. V usage is TRBV10-3 and J usage is TRBJ2-2; a weak D match, TRBD1 (6 bases). This CDR3 comprises 14 residues. Deletions cut 10 bases from V and 3 bases from J, with 15 bases between. Germline CDR1 and CDR2: ENHRY and SYGVKD. CDR3 sequence: CASRQDLYTGELFF. As DNA, the CDR3 is TGTGCCAGTCGACAGGACCTTTACACCGGGGAGCTGTTTTTT.

This clonotype was observed a handful of times. The rearrangement uses TRBV7-8 and TRBJ2-1, with 9 bases fitting TRBD2. This CDR3 has 14 amino acids. The ends lost 4 bases at V and 6 bases at J; junction bases unmatched: 4. Germline assignment: CDR1 SGHVS and CDR2 FQNEAQ. CDR3 sequence: CASSWGGRGNEQFF. CDR3 nucleotides: TGTGCCAGCAGCTGGGGCGGGAGGGGCAATGAGCAGTTCTTC.

A few counts support this clonotype. V is TRBV6-1 and J is TRBJ2-7; 8 bases agree with TRBD1. Losses at the gene ends were 7 bases for V and 3 bases for J; bases not matched to a gene: 8. This CDR3 comprises 14 residues. From germline, CDR1 is MNHNS and CDR2 SASEGT. The CDR3, as DNA: TGTGCCAGCATCGACAGGGACAGGAACTACGAGCAGTACTTC. Protein: CASIDRDRNYEQYF.

This clonotype occurred many times. The chain combines TRBV29-1 with TRBJ2-1; D gene unclear. The CDR3 has 16 residues. V gave up 0 bases and J gave up 3 bases, with 15 bases separating them. Germline values: CDR1 SQVTM, CDR2 ANQGSEA. CDR3 nucleotide sequence: TGCAGCGTTGAAGATCCAGGTACCTCTCGCTACAATGAGCAGTTCTTC. This encodes CSVEDPGTSRYNEQFF.